The 32 T cell receptor beta chains presented below share a single source sample, sequenced in a study of T cells after yellow fever vaccination. MiXCR, applied by TCRdb to the 5' RACE reads, yields one record per CDR3 protein. Of a few hundred thousand distinct CDR3 sequences listed, roughly 5.6% are singletons. This specimen consisted of CD4+ T cells sorted from PBMCs, obtained on the day of the yellow fever booster vaccination. The receptors were gathered from a young man who received the YFV17D yellow fever vaccine.

J is TRBJ2-5 and V is TRBV7-3; perhaps D is TRBD1 or TRBD2 (6 bases each). The CDR3 spans 15 residues. The V end lost 4 bases, the J end lost 4 bases, and 16 bases lay between the germline ends. CDR1 is SGHTA, CDR2 FQGTGA, per germline. Here the CDR3 DNA reads TGTGCCAGCAGCTACCCTCAGGGGCGGGGAGAGACCCAGTACTTC. The encoded protein is CASSYPQGRGETQYF.

This clonotype appeared many times. The chain is built from TRBV4-3 and TRBJ2-4, with a weak D call TRBD2 (5 bases). The CDR3 loop spans 15 amino acids. Germline V CDR1 and CDR2: LGHNA, YSLEER. Trimming stripped 1 base from V and 1 base from J, with 8 bases between. The CDR3 sequence: CASSQGPGAKNIQYF. The CDR3 DNA reads TGCGCCAGCAGCCAAGGGCCGGGGGCCAAAAACATTCAGTACTTC.

The table lists this clonotype with many counts. This chain links TRBV12-3 or TRBV12-4 with TRBJ2-3; D is uncertain. Trimming took 7 bases from V and 4 from J, leaving 9 bases between them. The CDR3 totals 12 residues. The DNA of the CDR3 is TGTGCCAGCACCACGATGTCAGATACGCAGTATTTT. Its translation: CASTTMSDTQYF.

The sample holds a few counts of this clonotype. The chain combines TRBV5-4 with TRBJ2-1; the match to TRBD2 covers 12 bases. After removal of 4 bases from V and 2 bases from J, the junction contained 4 bases not matched to a gene. From germline, CDR1 is SGHNT and CDR2 YYREEE (reference sequence). There are 16 residues in the CDR3. In DNA, the CDR3 is TGTGCCAGCAGCCGACCTAGCGGGGGGGCCTACAATGAGCAGTTCTTC. This encodes CASSRPSGGAYNEQFF.

In its sample, this clonotype was seen a few times. This chain joins TRBV9 and TRBJ2-3; TRBD1 or TRBD2 may be the D gene (6 bases each). The CDR3 has 14 residues. Trimming pared 1 base from V and 1 base from J, leaving 7 bases between. Looked up from germline, CDR1 is SGDLS and CDR2 is YYNGEE. CDR3 bases: TGTGCCAGCAGCGTAAGGGGGGGCACAGATACGCAGTATTTT. It encodes CASSVRGGTDTQYF.

This clonotype was counted a few times. The chain couples TRBV18 to TRBJ2-3; 12 bases fit TRBD2. In germline, CDR1 is KGHSH, CDR2 LQKENI. This CDR3 has 17 residues. V trimming: 5 bases; J trimming: 5 bases; junction bases outside the gene matches: 11. CDR3 sequence: CASSALGLAGYGDTQYF. The DNA of the CDR3 is TGTGCCAGCTCAGCCCTGGGACTAGCGGGTTACGGAGATACGCAGTATTTT.

This clonotype was observed a handful of times. V gene TRBV12-3 or TRBV12-4 combines with J gene TRBJ1-2, with D uncertain. The CDR3 runs 12 residues. With 7 bases removed from V and 2 bases from J, the gap between germline ends came to 8 bases. CDR3 loop: CASTSLNYGYTF. The CDR3 coding sequence is TGTGCCAGCACCTCTTTAAACTATGGCTACACCTTC.

This clonotype was seen a few times. This sequence joins TRBV12-3 or TRBV12-4 and TRBJ1-5; D might be TRBD1 (5 bases). The CDR3 loop spans 12 amino acids. V was pared by 2 bases and J by 10 bases, with 9 bases between. CDR3 DNA: TGTGCCAGCAGTTTATTTGGGGGTCCCCAGCATTTT. Protein product: CASSLFGGPQHF.

This clonotype was detected many times. The V and J genes are TRBV4-3 and TRBJ2-7; 8 bases align to TRBD1. The germline CDR1 and CDR2 sequences are LGHNA and YSLEER. Germline trimming cut 2 bases from V and 0 bases from J; bases unmatched to any gene: 9. This CDR3 has 17 residues. The chain's CDR3 is CASSQRPVGQVSYEQYF. The CDR3 coding sequence is TGCGCCAGCAGCCAACGGCCGGTGGGACAGGTCTCCTACGAGCAGTACTTC.

The chain is built from TRBV5-1 and TRBJ2-3; D is uncertain. CDR3 length: 15 amino acids. Germline V CDR1 and CDR2: SGHRS, YFSETQ. The germline V and J ends were trimmed by 0 bases and 4 bases, with 12 bases remaining between them. CDR3 loop: CASSLEGQRADTQYF. CDR3 coding DNA: TGCGCCAGCAGCTTGGAGGGCCAAAGGGCAGATACGCAGTATTTT.

The table lists this clonotype with a few counts. This chain connects TRBV5-6 to TRBJ2-3, with 7 bases aligning to TRBD2. V lost 2 bases, J lost 3 bases, and 9 bases stayed unmatched. The CDR3 runs 16 residues. Germline values: CDR1 SGHDT, CDR2 YYEEEE. The CDR3 region has the DNA TGTGCCAGCAGCTTCCGAGTCGCGGGGGATACAGATACGCAGTATTTT. The encoded protein is CASSFRVAGDTDTQYF.

The CDR3 loop reads CATSRDARVIRDTQYF. The CDR3 region has the DNA TGTGCCACCAGCAGAGATGCCCGGGTGATACGTGATACGCAGTATTTT. The gene calls are TRBV15 and TRBJ2-3; D remains ambiguous. The CDR3 is 16 amino acids. Germline assignment: CDR1 LNHNV and CDR2 YYDKDF (reference sequence). V lost 0 bases, J lost 6 bases, and 16 bases lay in between.

The gene calls are TRBV2 and TRBJ2-1, with TRBD2 identical over 11 bases. J gave up 9 bases and V 4 bases, and 11 bases lay outside the gene matches. From germline, CDR1 is SNHLY and CDR2 FYNNEI. The CDR3 covers 16 residues. Written as DNA, the CDR3 is TGTGCCAGCAGTGGAGGACTAGCGGGCCGCCTGGTTGAGCAGTTCTTC. It encodes CASSGGLAGRLVEQFF. Full variable domain (missing parts from reference TRBV2 and TRBJ2-1): EPEVTQTPSHQVTQMGQEVILRCVPISNHLYFYWYRQILGQKVEFLVSFYNNEISEKSEIFDDQFSVERPDGSNFTLKIRSTKLEDSAMYFCASSGGLAGRLVEQFFGPGTRLTVL.

Only a few counts were recorded for this clonotype. CDR3 region: CASSSFIDYSYEQYF. The CDR3 nucleotides read TGTGCCAGCAGCTCCTTTATCGACTATTCCTACGAGCAGTACTTC. The rearrangement joins TRBV7-8 to TRBJ2-7; maybe TRBD2 (5 bases). Germline loops: CDR1 SGHVS, CDR2 FQNEAQ. With 4 bases removed from V and 1 base from J, the gap between germline ends came to 14 bases. The CDR3 has 15 amino acids.

This clonotype was detected ten times or more. This chain joins TRBV4-2 and TRBJ1-5, with TRBD1 identical over 7 bases. Germline V gene sequence: CDR1 LGHNA, CDR2 YNFKEQ. With V trimmed by 1 base and J by 6 bases, 6 bases remained unmatched. The CDR3 has 15 residues. This CDR3 is CASSQADRASQPQHF. CDR3 DNA sequence: TGTGCCAGCAGCCAAGCTGACAGGGCGAGTCAGCCCCAGCATTTT.

The V call is TRBV29-1, the J call TRBJ2-3; a possible D gene is TRBD2 (6 bases). Trimming took 7 bases from V and 3 from J, leaving 14 bases between them. Germline loops: CDR1 SQVTM, CDR2 ANQGSEA. The CDR3 totals 13 residues. CDR3 bases: TGCAGCGCCGGGGGATGGGGAACAGATACGCAGTATTTT. Amino acid sequence: CSAGGWGTDTQYF.

This clonotype was seen more than once but under ten times. The gene calls are TRBV10-3 and TRBJ2-7; TRBD2 agrees at 7 bases. The ends lost 0 bases at V and 3 bases at J; junction bases unmatched: 2. This CDR3 comprises 14 residues. Looked up from germline, CDR1 is ENHRY and CDR2 is SYGVKD. The CDR3 here is CAISESTGGYEQYF. The CDR3 bases are TGTGCCATCAGTGAGTCAACGGGGGGCTACGAGCAGTACTTC.

This clonotype was recorded a few times. This chain joins TRBV12-3 or TRBV12-4 and TRBJ2-7; D is uncertain. The CDR3 extends over 14 amino acids. Trimming left V 7 bases short and J 0 bases short, with 13 bases between. CDR3 coding DNA: TGTGCCAGCAAGAGGACGGCCGGCTCCTACGAGCAGTACTTC. Amino acids: CASKRTAGSYEQYF.

The rearrangement joins TRBV5-1 to TRBJ2-3; possibly TRBD1 for D (5 bases). This CDR3 has 16 amino acids. CDR1 and CDR2 from the germline V gene are SGHRS and YFSETQ. Between the trimmed V and J ends, which lost 1 base and 2 bases, there was a span of 14 bases. Written as DNA, the CDR3 is TGCGCCAGCAGCTTGCCGTCTGGGGCCCTCACAGATACGCAGTATTTT. Amino acids: CASSLPSGALTDTQYF.

The chain links TRBV20-1 to TRBJ1-1; D is uncertain. The germline CDR1 and CDR2 sequences are DFQATT and SNEGSKA (reference sequence). CDR3 length equals 12 residues. V lost 0 bases and J 1 base, leaving 3 bases between the germline ends. The CDR3 sequence is CSARDGNTEAFF. The CDR3 DNA follows: TGCAGTGCTAGAGATGGGAACACTGAAGCTTTCTTT.

This clonotype was counted only a few times. The chain carries TRBV18 and TRBJ2-5; no clear D. The CDR3 has 14 residues. Germline V gene data show CDR1 as KGHSH and CDR2 as LQKENI. V was trimmed by 4 bases and J by 5 bases, leaving 14 bases between them. Here the CDR3 reads CASSRDSNGETQYF. The CDR3 DNA is TGTGCCAGCTCACGAGACTCAAATGGGGAGACCCAGTACTTC. The full variable domain, completed using reference TRBV18 and TRBJ2-5, is NAGVMQNPRHLVRRRGQEARLRCSPMKGHSHVYWYRQLPEEGLKFMVYLQKENIIDESGMPKERFSAEFPKEGPSILRIQQVVRGDSAAYFCASSRDSNGETQYFGPGTRLLVL.

The V gene is TRBV11-3, the J gene TRBJ2-1; TRBD2 aligns across 9 bases. The CDR3 has 16 amino acids. V shed 5 bases and J 0 bases; nucleotides not matched to a gene: 5. Per the germline V gene, CDR1 is SGHNT and CDR2 is YENEEA. CDR3 loop: CASSRAGGHSYNEQFF. The CDR3 DNA sequence: TGTGCCAGCAGCCGAGCGGGGGGCCACTCCTACAATGAGCAGTTCTTC.

The sample holds many counts of this clonotype. J is TRBJ2-5 and V is TRBV11-2, with 8 bases identical to TRBD2. The trim removed 6 bases at V and 2 bases at J, leaving 11 bases unmatched. The germline gives CDR1 SGHAT, CDR2 FQNNGV. The CDR3 runs to 16 residues. This chain's CDR3 is CASRSRAGGGQETQYF. The CDR3 DNA reads as TGTGCCAGCAGGTCGCGGGCGGGGGGAGGACAAGAGACCCAGTACTTC.

This clonotype was counted only a few times. The genes are TRBV5-1 and TRBJ2-5; 11 bases are a match to TRBD1. Germline V CDR1 and CDR2: SGHRS, YFSETQ. V trimming: 0 bases; J trimming: 5 bases; junction bases outside the gene matches: 3. This CDR3 region has 15 residues. CDR3: CASSLEDRGHETQYF. CDR3 coding DNA: TGCGCCAGCAGCTTGGAGGACAGGGGGCACGAGACCCAGTACTTC.

V gene TRBV10-3 combines with J gene TRBJ1-5, with 7 bases that match TRBD1. The junction had 8 bases not matched to a gene; V was cut back by 8 bases and J by 1 base. In germline, CDR1 is ENHRY, CDR2 SYGVKD. This CDR3 comprises 15 residues. DNA for the CDR3: TGTGCCATCGCACAGGGGCCTGCCAGCAATCAGCCCCAGCATTTT. Protein product: CAIAQGPASNQPQHF.

Ten or more counts support this clonotype. V usage is TRBV18 and J usage is TRBJ1-5; D not resolved. From germline, CDR1 is KGHSH and CDR2 LQKENI. The CDR3 spans 13 residues. V was shortened by 2 bases and J by 4 bases, with 6 bases between the two germline ends. The CDR3 reads CASSPGSNQPQHF. The DNA for the CDR3 is TGTGCCAGCTCACCAGGGAGTAATCAGCCCCAGCATTTT.

About this clonotype itself: Germline is not matched at one junction end, which may reflect a read error. The chain links TRBV15 to TRBJ1-2; TRBD1 might be the D (5 bases). CDR3 length: 12 residues. Germline V gene data show CDR1 as LNHNV and CDR2 as YYDKDF (reference sequence). CDR3 residues: CATSRGEGPRAF. CDR3 DNA sequence: TGTGCCACCAGCAGAGGGGAGGGGCCGCGCGCCTTC.

This clonotype was seen a few times. This chain links TRBV6-2 or TRBV6-3 with TRBJ1-1; D not certain. CDR1 MNHEY and CDR2 SVGEGT come from the germline V gene. V lost 6 bases and J 4 bases, leaving 12 bases between the germline ends. The CDR3 is made up of 13 amino acids. This CDR3 is CASSRSWGTEAFF. The CDR3 DNA reads TGTGCCAGCAGCCGAAGTTGGGGCACTGAAGCTTTCTTT.

The V gene is TRBV9, the J gene TRBJ2-5, with TRBD2 as a possible D gene (5 bases). This CDR3 has 15 residues. Trimming removed 3 bases from V and 5 bases from J, with 17 bases in between. Germline CDR1 SGDLS, CDR2 YYNGEE. The CDR3 nucleotides read TGTGCCAGCAGCGAGGCTGGCGGGCTAATGGAGACCCAGTACTTC. Encoded protein: CASSEAGGLMETQYF.

This chain connects TRBV4-1 to TRBJ2-5; 7 positions agree with TRBD1. Germline CDR1 MGHRA, CDR2 YSYEKL. CDR3 length equals 16 residues. With 1 base clipped from V and 1 base from J, the junction kept 6 bases outside the gene matches. The CDR3 reads CASSQVWGTVQETQYF. The CDR3 nucleotides are TGCGCCAGCAGCCAAGTGTGGGGGACAGTCCAAGAGACCCAGTACTTC.

V usage is TRBV9 and J usage is TRBJ2-5; 7 positions agree with TRBD2. Trimming took 0 bases from V and 5 from J; bases not matched to a gene: 10. Germline V gene sequence: CDR1 SGDLS, CDR2 YYNGEE. The CDR3 is 16 amino acids. The CDR3 bases are TGTGCCAGCAGCGTAGAAGGAGGGGTTAGCGGGGAGACCCAGTACTTC. Translated, it gives CASSVEGGVSGETQYF.

This sequence joins TRBV4-1 and TRBJ2-4; TRBD2 might be the D (6 bases). CDR1 is MGHRA, CDR2 YSYEKL, per germline. This CDR3 is built from 14 residues. V was pared by 6 bases and J by 8 bases, with 17 bases between. CDR3 protein: CASSIDGRRDIQYF. In DNA form, the CDR3 reads TGCGCCAGCAGTATCGACGGCCGGAGGGACATTCAGTACTTC.